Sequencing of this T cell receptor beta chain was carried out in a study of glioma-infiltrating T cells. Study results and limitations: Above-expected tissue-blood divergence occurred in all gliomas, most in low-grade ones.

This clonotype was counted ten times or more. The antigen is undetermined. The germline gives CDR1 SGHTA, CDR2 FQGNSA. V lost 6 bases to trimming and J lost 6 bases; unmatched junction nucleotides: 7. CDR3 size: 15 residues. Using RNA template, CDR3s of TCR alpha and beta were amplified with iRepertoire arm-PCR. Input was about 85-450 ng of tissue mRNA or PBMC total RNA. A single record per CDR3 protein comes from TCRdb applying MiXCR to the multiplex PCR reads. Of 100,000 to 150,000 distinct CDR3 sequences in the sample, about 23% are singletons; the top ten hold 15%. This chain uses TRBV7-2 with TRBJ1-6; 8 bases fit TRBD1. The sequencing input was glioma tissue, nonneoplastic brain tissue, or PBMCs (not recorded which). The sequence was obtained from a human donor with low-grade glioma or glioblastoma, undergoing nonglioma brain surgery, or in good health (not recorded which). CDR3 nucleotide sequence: TGTGCCAGCAGGCGCTCAGGGGGCGGTAATTCACCCCTCCACTTT. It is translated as CASRRSGGGNSPLHF.